This T cell receptor beta chain was sequenced in a study of blood T cell repertoires in COVID-19. Whole-study context: Samples came from the United States, Italy and Spain, spanning acute and convalescent COVID-19.

This table comes from immunoSEQ multiplex PCR, and its TCRdb copy is limited to in-frame clones, with some not included. The sample shows about 170,000 clones, about 74% of them seen only once. This CDR3 has 15 residues. V lost 2 bases to trimming and J lost 2 bases, with 14 bases between them. Germline assignment: CDR1 SGHDT and CDR2 YYEEEE. This sequence joins TRBV5-6 and TRBJ2-7, with D maybe TRBD2 (6 bases). The sample taken for sequencing was peripheral blood. This TCR was recovered from a woman older than 75 with acute or convalescent COVID-19. The CDR3 DNA reads TGTGCCAGCAGCTTATCGATTCGGGGGACCTACGAGCAGTACTTC. This sequence encodes CASSLSIRGTYEQYF.